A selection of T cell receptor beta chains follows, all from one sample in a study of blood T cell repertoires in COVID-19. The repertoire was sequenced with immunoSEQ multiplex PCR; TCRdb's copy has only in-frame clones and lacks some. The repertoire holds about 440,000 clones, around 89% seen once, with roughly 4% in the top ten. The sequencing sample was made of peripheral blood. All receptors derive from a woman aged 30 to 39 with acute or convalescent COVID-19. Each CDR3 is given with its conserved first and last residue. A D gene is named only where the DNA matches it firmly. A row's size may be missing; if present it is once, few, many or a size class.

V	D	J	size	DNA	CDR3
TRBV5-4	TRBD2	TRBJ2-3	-	TGTGCCAGCAGCTTGGTCACTAGCGGGGATACGCAGTATTTT	CASSLVTSGDTQYF
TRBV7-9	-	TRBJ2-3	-	TGTGCCAGCAGCCCGGTCGGAGAGTCGAGCACAGATACGCAGTATTTT	CASSPVGESSTDTQYF
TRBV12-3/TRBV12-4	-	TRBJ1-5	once	TGTGCCAGCACCCTAATGGGAGGTCAGCCCCAGCATTTT	CASTLMGGQPQHF
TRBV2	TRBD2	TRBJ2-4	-	TGTGCCAGCAGTGAACGGGGGGGCCGAACCAAAAACATTCAGTACTTC	CASSERGGRTKNIQYF
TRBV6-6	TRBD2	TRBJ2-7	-	TGTGCCAGCAGAGAAACTAGCGGGGGCTCATACGAGCAGTACTTC	CASRETSGGSYEQYF
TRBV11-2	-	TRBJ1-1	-	TGTGCCAGCAGCTTAGCCATTACCGGGGGTGGCACTGAAGCTTTCTTT	CASSLAITGGGTEAFF
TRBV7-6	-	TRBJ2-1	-	TGTGCCAGCAGCGCCGGACTATCCAATGAGCAGTTCTTC	CASSAGLSNEQFF
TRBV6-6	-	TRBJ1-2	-	TGTGCCAGCAGTTATGAACAGGGATACTATGGCTACACCTTC	CASSYEQGYYGYTF
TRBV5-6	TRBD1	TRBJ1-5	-	TGTGCCAGCAGCTTAAGGTCGACAGGGGCAAATCAGCCCCAGCATTTT	CASSLRSTGANQPQHF
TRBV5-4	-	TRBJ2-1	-	TGTGCCAGCAGCCCAAAAATAATCCGAGACAATGAGCAGTTCTTC	CASSPKIIRDNEQFF
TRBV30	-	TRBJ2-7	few	TGTGCCTGGAGTCCCCCCGGGACTTTGGCCTACGAGCAGTACTTC	CAWSPPGTLAYEQYF
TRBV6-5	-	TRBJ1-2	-	TGTGCCAGCAGTCCCGGGGGGCTGGGCTACACCTTC	CASSPGGLGYTF
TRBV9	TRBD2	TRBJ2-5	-	TGTGCCAGCAGCGTAGTGGGGAGGGGAGAGACCCAGTACTTC	CASSVVGRGETQYF
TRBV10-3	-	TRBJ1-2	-	TGTGCCATCAGTGAGTCGGTCCAGGGTTCAGGCTACACCTTC	CAISESVQGSGYTF
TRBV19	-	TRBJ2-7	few	TGTGCCAGTAGTACCCGTCGGGGGTTCGCAGATGGCTACGAGCAGTACTTC	CASSTRRGFADGYEQYF
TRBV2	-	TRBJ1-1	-	TGTGCCAGCATTCTTGAGGGGAACACTGAAGCTTTCTTT	CASILEGNTEAFF
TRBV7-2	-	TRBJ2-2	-	TGTGCCAGCAGCTTAGATCAGATCACCGGGGAGCTGTTTTTT	CASSLDQITGELFF
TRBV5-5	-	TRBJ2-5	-	TGTGCCAGCAGCCCGACCACAGGGGGGGGACAAGAGACCCAGTACTTC	CASSPTTGGGQETQYF
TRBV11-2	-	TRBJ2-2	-	TGTGCCAGCAGCTTAGTGGGTTTAGGCGGGGACACCGGGGAGCTGTTTTTT	CASSLVGLGGDTGELFF
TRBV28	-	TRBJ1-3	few	TGTGCCAGCAGTCCAACGCCGGGCTCTGGAAACACCATATATTTT	CASSPTPGSGNTIYF
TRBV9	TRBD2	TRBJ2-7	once	TGTGCCAGCAGCGTAGACGGGGGGGCCGGCGGAAGATACGAGCAGTACTTC	CASSVDGGAGGRYEQYF
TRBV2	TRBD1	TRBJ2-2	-	TGTGCCAGCAGTCGGGACAGGATAGGCACCGGGGAGCTGTTTTTT	CASSRDRIGTGELFF
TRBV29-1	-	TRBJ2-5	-	TGCAGCGTTGGTCAGCGACAGCGACAAGAGACCCAGTACTTC	CSVGQRQRQETQYF